This TCR beta chain appears in the sequencing data of a study of blood T cell repertoires in COVID-19. Study-level information: Both acute and convalescent COVID-19 samples were obtained from the United States, Italy and Spain.

TCRdb's copy holds only in-frame clones and misses some; the assay was immunoSEQ multiplex PCR. The sample gives around 220,000 clones, approximately 80% of which show up once; about 7.8% is in the top ten. This CDR3 spans 15 amino acids. Germline V lookup: CDR1 SGHTA, CDR2 FQGNSA. The V and J ends lost 5 bases and 5 bases, in that order; junction bases with no gene match: 9. V usage is TRBV7-2 and J usage is TRBJ2-5; 9 nucleotides match TRBD1. The source of this sequence is an elderly woman with COVID-19, enrolled during active disease. The sequenced material came from peripheral blood. The CDR3 coding sequence is TGTGCCAGCAGCCGCGGGACAGGGACCTCGGAGACCCAGTACTTC. Translated, it gives CASSRGTGTSETQYF.